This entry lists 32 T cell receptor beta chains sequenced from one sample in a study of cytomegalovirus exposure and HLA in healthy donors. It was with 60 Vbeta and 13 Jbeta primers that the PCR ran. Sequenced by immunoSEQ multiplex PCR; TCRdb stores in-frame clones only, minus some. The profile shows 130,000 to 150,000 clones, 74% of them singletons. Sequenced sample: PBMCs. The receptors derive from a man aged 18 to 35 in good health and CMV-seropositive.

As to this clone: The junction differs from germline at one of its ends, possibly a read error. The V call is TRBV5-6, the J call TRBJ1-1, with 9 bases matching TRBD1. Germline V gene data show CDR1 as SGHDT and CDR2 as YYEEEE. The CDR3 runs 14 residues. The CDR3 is CAGSVQGANTEAFF. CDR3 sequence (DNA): TGTGCCGGCAGCGTACAGGGGGCAAACACTGAAGCTTTCTTT. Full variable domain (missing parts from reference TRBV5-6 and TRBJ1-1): DAGVTQSPTHLIKTRGQQVTLRCSPKSGHDTVSWYQQALGQGPQFIFQYYEEEERQRGNFPDRFSGHQFPNYSSELNVNALLLGDSALYLCAGSVQGANTEAFFGQGTRLTVV.

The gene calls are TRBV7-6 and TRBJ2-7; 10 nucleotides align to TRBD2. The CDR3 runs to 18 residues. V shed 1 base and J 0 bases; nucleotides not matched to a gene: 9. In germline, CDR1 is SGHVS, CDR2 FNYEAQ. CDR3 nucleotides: TGTGCCAGCAGCTTAGGTCATTCTAGCGGGGGACTCTCCTACGAGCAGTACTTC. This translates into CASSLGHSSGGLSYEQYF. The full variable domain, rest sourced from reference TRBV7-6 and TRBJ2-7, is GAGVSQSPRYKVTKRGQDVALRCDPISGHVSLYWYRQALGQGPEFLTYFNYEAQQDKSGLPNDRFSAERPEGSISTLTIQRTEQRDSAMYRCASSLGHSSGGLSYEQYFGPGTRLTVT.

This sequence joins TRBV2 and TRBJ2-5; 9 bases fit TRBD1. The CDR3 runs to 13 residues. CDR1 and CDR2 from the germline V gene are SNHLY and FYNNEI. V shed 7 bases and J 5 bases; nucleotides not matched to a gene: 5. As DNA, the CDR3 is TGTGCCAGCAACCTACAGGGGGCGGAGACCCAGTACTTC. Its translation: CASNLQGAETQYF.

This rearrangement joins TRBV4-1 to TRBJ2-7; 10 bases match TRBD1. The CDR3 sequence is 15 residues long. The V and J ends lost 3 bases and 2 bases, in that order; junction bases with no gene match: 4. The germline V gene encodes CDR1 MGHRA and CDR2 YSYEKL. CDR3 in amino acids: CASSHMGTGAYEQYF. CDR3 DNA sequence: TGCGCCAGCAGCCACATGGGGACAGGGGCCTACGAGCAGTACTTC.

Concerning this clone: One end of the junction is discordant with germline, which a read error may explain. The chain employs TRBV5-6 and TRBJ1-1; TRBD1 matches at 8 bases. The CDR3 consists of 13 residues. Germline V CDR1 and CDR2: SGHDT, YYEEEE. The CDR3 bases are TGTGCCAGCAGCAGACCAGGGGGCACTAAAGCTTTCTTT. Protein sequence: CASSRPGGTKAFF.

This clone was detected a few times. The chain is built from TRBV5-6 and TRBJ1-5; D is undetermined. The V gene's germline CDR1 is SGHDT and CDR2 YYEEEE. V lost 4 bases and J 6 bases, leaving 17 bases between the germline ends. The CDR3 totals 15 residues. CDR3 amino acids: CASSPIGRSVQPQHF. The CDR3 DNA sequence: TGTGCCAGCAGCCCCATCGGCAGGTCGGTTCAGCCCCAGCATTTT.

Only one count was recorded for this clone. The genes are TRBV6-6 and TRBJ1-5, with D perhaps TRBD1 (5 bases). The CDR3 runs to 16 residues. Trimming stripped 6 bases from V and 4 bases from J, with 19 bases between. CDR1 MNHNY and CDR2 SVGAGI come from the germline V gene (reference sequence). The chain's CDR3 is CASSPRGTVGNQPQHF. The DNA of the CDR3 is TGTGCCAGCAGCCCCCGGGGGACGGTCGGGAATCAGCCCCAGCATTTT.

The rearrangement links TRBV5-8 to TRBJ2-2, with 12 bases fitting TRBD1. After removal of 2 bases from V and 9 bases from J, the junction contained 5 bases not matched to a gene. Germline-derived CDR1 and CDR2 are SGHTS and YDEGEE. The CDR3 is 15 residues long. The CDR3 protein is CASSFRDRGHRELFF. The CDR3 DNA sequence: TGTGCCAGCAGCTTCCGGGACAGGGGGCACCGGGAGCTGTTTTTT.

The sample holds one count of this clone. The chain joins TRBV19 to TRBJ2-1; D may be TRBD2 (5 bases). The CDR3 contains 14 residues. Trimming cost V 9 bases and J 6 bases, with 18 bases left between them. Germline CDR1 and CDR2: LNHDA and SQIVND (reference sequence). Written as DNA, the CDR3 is TGTGCCAGCAGGCGGGCGTCGCTGATCAATGAGCAGTTCTTC. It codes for CASRRASLINEQFF.

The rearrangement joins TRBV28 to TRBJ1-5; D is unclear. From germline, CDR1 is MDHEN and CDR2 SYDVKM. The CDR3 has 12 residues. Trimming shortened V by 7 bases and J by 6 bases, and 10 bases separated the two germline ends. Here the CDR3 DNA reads TGTGCCAGCAAAACAGATGTTCAGCCCCAGCATTTT. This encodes CASKTDVQPQHF.

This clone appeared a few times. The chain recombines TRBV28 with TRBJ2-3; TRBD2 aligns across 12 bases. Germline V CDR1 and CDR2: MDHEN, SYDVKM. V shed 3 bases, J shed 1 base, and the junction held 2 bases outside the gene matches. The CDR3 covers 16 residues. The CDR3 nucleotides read TGTGCCAGCAGTTTCCTAGCGGGAGGGGGCACAGATACGCAGTATTTT. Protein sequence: CASSFLAGGGTDTQYF. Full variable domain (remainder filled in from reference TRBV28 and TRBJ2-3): DVKVTQSSRYLVKRTGEKVFLECVQDMDHENMFWYRQDPGLGLRLIYFSYDVKMKEKGDIPEGYSVSREKKERFSLILESASTNQTSMYLCASSFLAGGGTDTQYFGPGTRLTVL.

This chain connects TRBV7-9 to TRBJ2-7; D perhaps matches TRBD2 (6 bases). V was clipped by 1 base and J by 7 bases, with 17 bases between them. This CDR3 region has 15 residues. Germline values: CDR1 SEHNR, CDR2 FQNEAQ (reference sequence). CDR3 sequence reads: CASSLEIGTPREQYF. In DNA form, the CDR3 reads TGTGCCAGCAGCTTAGAAATTGGGACTCCCAGGGAGCAGTACTTC.

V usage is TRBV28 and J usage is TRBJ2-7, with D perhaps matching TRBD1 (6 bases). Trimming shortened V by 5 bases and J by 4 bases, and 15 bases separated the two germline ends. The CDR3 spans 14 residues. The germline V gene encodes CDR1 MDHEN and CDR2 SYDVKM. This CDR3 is CASSPQGGGYEQYF. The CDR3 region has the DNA TGTGCCAGCAGTCCCCAAGGGGGTGGTTACGAGCAGTACTTC.

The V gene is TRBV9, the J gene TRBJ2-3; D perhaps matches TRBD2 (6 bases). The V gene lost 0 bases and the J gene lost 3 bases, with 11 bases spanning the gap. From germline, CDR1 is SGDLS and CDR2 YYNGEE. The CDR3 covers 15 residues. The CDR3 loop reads CASSVGGRGTDTQYF. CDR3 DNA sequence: TGTGCCAGCAGCGTAGGGGGCCGGGGGACAGATACGCAGTATTTT.

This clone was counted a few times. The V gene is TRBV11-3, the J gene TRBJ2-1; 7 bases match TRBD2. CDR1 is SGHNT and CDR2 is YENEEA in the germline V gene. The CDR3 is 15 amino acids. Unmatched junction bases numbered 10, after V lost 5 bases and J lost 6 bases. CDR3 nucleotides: TGTGCCAGCAGCGCCGAAAGACTAGCCACCAATGAGCAGTTCTTC. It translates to CASSAERLATNEQFF. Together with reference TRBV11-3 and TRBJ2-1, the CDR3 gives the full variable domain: EAGVVQSPRYKIIEKKQPVAFWCNPISGHNTLYWYLQNLGQGPELLIRYENEEAVDDSQLPKDRFSAERLKGVDSTLKIQPAELGDSAVYLCASSAERLATNEQFFGPGTRLTVL.

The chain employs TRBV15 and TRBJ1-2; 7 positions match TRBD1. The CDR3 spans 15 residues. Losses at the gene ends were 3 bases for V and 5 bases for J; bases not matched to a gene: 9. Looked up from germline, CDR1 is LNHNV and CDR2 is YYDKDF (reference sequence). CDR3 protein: CATSRGQPSPYGYTF. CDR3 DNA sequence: TGTGCCACCAGCAGGGGACAGCCTTCCCCTTATGGCTACACCTTC.

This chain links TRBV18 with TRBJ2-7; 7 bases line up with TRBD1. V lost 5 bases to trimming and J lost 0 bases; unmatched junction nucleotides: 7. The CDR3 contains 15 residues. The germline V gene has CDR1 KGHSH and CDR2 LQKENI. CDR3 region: CASSAETGISYEQYF. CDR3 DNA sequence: TGTGCCAGCTCAGCCGAGACAGGGATCTCCTACGAGCAGTACTTC.

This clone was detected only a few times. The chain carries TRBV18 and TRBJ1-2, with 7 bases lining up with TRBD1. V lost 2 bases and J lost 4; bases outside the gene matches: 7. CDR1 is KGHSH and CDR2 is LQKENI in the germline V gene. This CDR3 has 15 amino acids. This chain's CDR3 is CASSPTGTDVYGYTF. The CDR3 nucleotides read TGTGCCAGCTCACCAACCGGGACAGACGTCTATGGCTACACCTTC.

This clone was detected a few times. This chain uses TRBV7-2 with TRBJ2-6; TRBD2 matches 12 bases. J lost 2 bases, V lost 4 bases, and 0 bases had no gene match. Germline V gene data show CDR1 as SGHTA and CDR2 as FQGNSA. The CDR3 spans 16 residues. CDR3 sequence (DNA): TGTGCCAGCAGCTCTAGCGGGGGGGCTGGGGCCAACGTCCTGACTTTC. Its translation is CASSSSGGAGANVLTF.

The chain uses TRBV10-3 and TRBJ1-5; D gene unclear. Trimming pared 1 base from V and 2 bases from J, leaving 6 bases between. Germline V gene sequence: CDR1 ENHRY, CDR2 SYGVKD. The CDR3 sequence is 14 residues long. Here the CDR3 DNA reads TGTGCCATCAGTGAGTTGTCAGGCAATCAGCCCCAGCATTTT. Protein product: CAISELSGNQPQHF.

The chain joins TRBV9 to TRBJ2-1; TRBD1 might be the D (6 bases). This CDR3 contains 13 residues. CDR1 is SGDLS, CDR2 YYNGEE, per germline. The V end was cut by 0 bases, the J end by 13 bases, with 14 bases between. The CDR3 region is CASSVEQGRPQFF. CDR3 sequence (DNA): TGTGCCAGCAGCGTAGAACAGGGACGACCACAGTTCTTC.

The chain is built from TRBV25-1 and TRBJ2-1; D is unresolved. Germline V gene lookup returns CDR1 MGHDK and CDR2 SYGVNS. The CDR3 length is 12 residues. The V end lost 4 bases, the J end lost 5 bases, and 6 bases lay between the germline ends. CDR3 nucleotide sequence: TGTGCCAGCAGTGGTACAGACAATGAGCAGTTCTTC. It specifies CASSGTDNEQFF.

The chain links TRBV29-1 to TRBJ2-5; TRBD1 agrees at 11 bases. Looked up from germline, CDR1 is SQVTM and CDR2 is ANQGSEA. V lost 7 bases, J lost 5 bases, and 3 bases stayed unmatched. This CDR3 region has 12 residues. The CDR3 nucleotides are TGCAGCGAGGGACAGGGGGGCGAGACCCAGTACTTC. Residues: CSEGQGGETQYF.

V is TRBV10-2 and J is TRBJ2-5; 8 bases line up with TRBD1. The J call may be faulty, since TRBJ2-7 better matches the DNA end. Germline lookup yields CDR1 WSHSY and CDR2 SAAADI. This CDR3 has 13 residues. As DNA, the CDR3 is TGCGCCGGAGGACAGGGCTCAGCCTACGAGCAGTACTTC. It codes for CAGGQGSAYEQYF.

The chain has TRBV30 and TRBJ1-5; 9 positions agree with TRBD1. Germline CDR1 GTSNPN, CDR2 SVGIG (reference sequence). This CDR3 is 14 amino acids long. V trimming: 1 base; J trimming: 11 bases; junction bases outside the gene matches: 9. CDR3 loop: CAWSAPGTGLSQHF. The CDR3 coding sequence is TGTGCCTGGAGTGCTCCCGGGACAGGGTTGTCCCAGCATTTT.

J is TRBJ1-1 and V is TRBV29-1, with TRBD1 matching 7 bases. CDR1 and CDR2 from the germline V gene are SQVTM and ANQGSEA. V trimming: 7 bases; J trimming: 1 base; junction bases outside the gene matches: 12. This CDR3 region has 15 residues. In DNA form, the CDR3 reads TGCAGCGCCGCAGGGGGGACACTTAGGAACACTGAAGCTTTCTTT. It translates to CSAAGGTLRNTEAFF.

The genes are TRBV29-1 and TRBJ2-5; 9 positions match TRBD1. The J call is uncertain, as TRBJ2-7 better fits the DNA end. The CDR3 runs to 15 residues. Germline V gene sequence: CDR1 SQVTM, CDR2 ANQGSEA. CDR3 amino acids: CSVEDGQGIINEQYF. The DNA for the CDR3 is TGCAGCGTTGAAGACGGACAGGGGATCATCAACGAGCAGTACTTC.

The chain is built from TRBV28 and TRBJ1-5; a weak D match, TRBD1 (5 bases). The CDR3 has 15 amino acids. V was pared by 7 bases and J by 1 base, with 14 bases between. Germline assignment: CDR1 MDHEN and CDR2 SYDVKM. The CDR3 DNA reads TGTGCCAGCATCCCTGGGGCGGGGAGCAATCAGCCCCAGCATTTT. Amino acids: CASIPGAGSNQPQHF.

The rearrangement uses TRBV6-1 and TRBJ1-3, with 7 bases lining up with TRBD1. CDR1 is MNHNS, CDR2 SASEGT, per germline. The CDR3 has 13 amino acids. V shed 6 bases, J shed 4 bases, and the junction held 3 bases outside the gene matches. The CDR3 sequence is CASSGTAGNTIYF. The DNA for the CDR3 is TGTGCCAGCAGCGGGACAGCAGGAAACACCATATATTTT.

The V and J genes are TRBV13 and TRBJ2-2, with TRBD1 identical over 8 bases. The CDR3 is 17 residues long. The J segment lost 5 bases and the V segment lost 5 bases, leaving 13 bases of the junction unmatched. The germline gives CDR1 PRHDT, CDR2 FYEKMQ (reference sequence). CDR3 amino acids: CASSRQQGASKTGELFF. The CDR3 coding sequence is TGTGCCAGCAGCCGGCAGCAGGGGGCGAGCAAGACCGGGGAGCTGTTTTTT.

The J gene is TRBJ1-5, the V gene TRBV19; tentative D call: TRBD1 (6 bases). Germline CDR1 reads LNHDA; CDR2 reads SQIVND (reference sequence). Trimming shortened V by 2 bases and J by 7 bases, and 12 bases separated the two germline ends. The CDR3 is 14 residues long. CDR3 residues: CASSILGAGQPQHF. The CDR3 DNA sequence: TGTGCCAGTAGTATACTGGGGGCAGGGCAGCCCCAGCATTTT.

CDR3 sequence: CASSSLRAGNTGELFF. The CDR3 DNA reads as TGCGCCAGCAGCTCCCTAAGAGCAGGGAACACCGGGGAGCTGTTTTTT. The chain uses TRBV5-1 and TRBJ2-2; the D is unclear. Germline CDR1 is SGHRS and CDR2 is YFSETQ. The CDR3 extends over 16 amino acids. V was pared by 3 bases and J by 1 base, with 13 bases between.